This T cell receptor (beta chain) was obtained from a study of HIV-infected patients and healthy controls. This clonotype is classed as medium-sized. The J segment lost 6 bases and the V segment lost 5 bases, leaving 18 bases of the junction unmatched. CDR3 length: 18 amino acids. The germline gives CDR1 SEHNR, CDR2 FQNEAQ (reference sequence). In TCRdb, the 5' RACE reads were re-called with MiXCR into one record per CDR3 protein. The sample holds about 64,000 distinct CDR3 sequences, 15% to 20% seen once. The TCR comes from a human donor in good health. Material: CD4+ T cells from blood. The chain combines TRBV7-9 with TRBJ2-3; 9 nucleotides line up with TRBD2. The CDR3 nucleotides read TGTGCCAGCAGCCCCATCTGGCCGACTAGCGGTCGGGCGGATACGCAGTATTTT. Translation: CASSPIWPTSGRADTQYF.